What follows are 21 T cell receptor beta chains derived from one specimen sequenced in a study of T cell responses to AZD1222 COVID-19 vaccine. Sequencing used immunoSEQ multiplex PCR; TCRdb keeps in-frame clones, though not all of them. The sample contains about 83,000 clones, 85% to 95% of which appear only once. The sequencing here drew on peripheral blood, taken on day 0 of MenACWY control vaccination. Receptors originate from an adult in good health.

The V call is TRBV2, the J call TRBJ2-7; 9 nucleotides align to TRBD1. This CDR3 has 14 residues. V dropped 6 bases and J dropped 0; count of bases not matched to a gene: 3. Germline V CDR1 and CDR2: SNHLY, FYNNEI. CDR3 coding DNA: TGTGCCAGCAGACAGGGGGCTTACTCCTACGAGCAGTACTTC. It encodes CASRQGAYSYEQYF. The full variable domain, in which reference TRBV2 and TRBJ2-7 provide the parts outside the CDR3, is EPEVTQTPSHQVTQMGQEVILRCVPISNHLYFYWYRQILGQKVEFLVSFYNNEISEKSEIFDDQFSVERPDGSNFTLKIRSTKLEDSAMYFCASRQGAYSYEQYFGPGTRLTVT.

The gene calls are TRBV28 and TRBJ1-2; TRBD1 agrees at 9 bases. Germline CDR1 reads MDHEN; CDR2 reads SYDVKM. Losses at the gene ends were 5 bases for V and 2 bases for J; bases not matched to a gene: 6. The CDR3 loop spans 15 amino acids. The CDR3 is CASSTHRGPNYGYTF. CDR3 coding DNA: TGTGCCAGCAGTACGCACAGGGGGCCGAACTATGGCTACACCTTC.

The chain employs TRBV19 and TRBJ2-3; D is possibly TRBD1 (5 bases). The CDR3 extends over 15 amino acids. CDR1 is LNHDA and CDR2 is SQIVND in the germline V gene (reference sequence). V gave up 3 bases and J gave up 0 bases, with 10 bases separating them. CDR3 sequence: CASSIWQGSTDTQYF. The CDR3 region has the DNA TGTGCCAGTAGTATCTGGCAGGGAAGCACAGATACGCAGTATTTT.

This clone was seen a single time. The rearrangement links TRBV27 to TRBJ1-1, with D possibly TRBD1 on 5 matching bases. This CDR3 has 13 residues. Germline CDR1 is MNHEY and CDR2 is SMNVEV (reference sequence). Trimming stripped 2 bases from V and 4 bases from J, with 8 bases between. CDR3 DNA sequence: TGTGCCAGCAGTTTAGGGGGTGGCACTGAAGCTTTCTTT. This encodes CASSLGGGTEAFF.

The rearrangement uses TRBV9 and TRBJ1-4, with 7 bases that match TRBD1. The CDR3 consists of 16 residues. Germline values: CDR1 SGDLS, CDR2 YYNGEE. Losses at the gene ends were 3 bases for V and 0 bases for J; bases not matched to a gene: 5. In DNA, the CDR3 is TGTGCCAGCAGCGAGGGACAGAGGACAACTAATGAAAAACTGTTTTTT. The encoded protein is CASSEGQRTTNEKLFF.

The chain has TRBV2 and TRBJ1-1; 7 bases line up with TRBD1. This CDR3 comprises 13 residues. Germline CDR1 reads SNHLY; CDR2 reads FYNNEI. J was trimmed by 4 bases and V by 11 bases; bases with no gene match: 10. The CDR3 bases are TGTGCCGGTCGCGGAGGGGGCGGCACTGAAGCTTTCTTT. Protein product: CAGRGGGGTEAFF.

The V call is TRBV6-5, the J call TRBJ2-7; 9 bases align to TRBD1. This CDR3 has 15 residues. V lost 8 bases, J lost 1 base, and 9 bases stayed unmatched. Germline V CDR1 and CDR2: MNHEY, SVGAGI. The CDR3 sequence is CASRSPGQGSYEQYF. The CDR3 DNA reads TGTGCCAGCCGCAGCCCAGGACAGGGGTCCTACGAGCAGTACTTC.

The rearrangement uses TRBV28 and TRBJ2-5; 7 bases align to TRBD2. Germline trimming cut 8 bases from V and 2 bases from J; bases unmatched to any gene: 5. The CDR3 length is 13 residues. Per germline, CDR1 MDHEN and CDR2 SYDVKM. CDR3 DNA: TGTGCCAGCTCCCTAGCGGCACAAGAGACCCAGTACTTC. Amino acids: CASSLAAQETQYF. Supplemented by reference TRBV28 and TRBJ2-5, the full variable domain reads DVKVTQSSRYLVKRTGEKVFLECVQDMDHENMFWYRQDPGLGLRLIYFSYDVKMKEKGDIPEGYSVSREKKERFSLILESASTNQTSMYLCASSLAAQETQYFGPGTRLLVL.

This chain joins TRBV5-1 and TRBJ1-1, with no clear D. CDR3 size: 14 residues. Germline assignment: CDR1 SGHRS and CDR2 YFSETQ. Trimming left V 5 bases short and J 1 base short, with 12 bases between. CDR3 protein: CASRAVGPNTEAFF. The DNA of the CDR3 is TGCGCCAGCAGGGCCGTAGGGCCGAACACTGAAGCTTTCTTT.

The chain combines TRBV5-4 with TRBJ1-1; D unclear. V dropped 9 bases and J dropped 0 bases, with 12 bases sitting between them. Germline V gives CDR1 SGHNT, CDR2 YYREEE (reference sequence). This CDR3 is built from 13 residues. Here the CDR3 DNA reads TGTGCCACCCGACGGGAATTGAACACTGAAGCTTTCTTT. Protein product: CATRRELNTEAFF.

The rearrangement uses TRBV7-2 and TRBJ1-1, with TRBD1 as a possible D gene (6 bases). V lost 2 bases and J 1 base, leaving 8 bases between the germline ends. The CDR3 runs to 14 residues. CDR1 is SGHTA, CDR2 FQGNSA, per germline. CDR3 region: CASSLWGQNTEAFF. DNA for the CDR3: TGTGCCAGCAGCTTATGGGGACAGAACACTGAAGCTTTCTTT.

The chain is built from TRBV6-4 and TRBJ2-7; perhaps TRBD2 as D (5 bases). The V end was cut by 8 bases, the J end by 3 bases, with 14 bases between. The CDR3 runs to 13 residues. Germline values: CDR1 MRHNA, CDR2 SNTAGT. The CDR3 DNA sequence: TGTGCCAGCCCCGACGAGGGCGACTACGAGCAGTACTTC. Protein: CASPDEGDYEQYF.

The gene calls are TRBV10-3 and TRBJ2-7; TRBD2 agrees at 14 bases. The CDR3 has 14 residues. After removal of 6 bases from V and 6 bases from J, the junction contained 4 bases not matched to a gene. Per germline, CDR1 ENHRY and CDR2 SYGVKD. The CDR3 sequence: CAISPGTSGGEQYF. The CDR3 DNA is TGTGCCATCAGCCCCGGGACTAGCGGGGGCGAGCAGTACTTC.

The chain has TRBV27 and TRBJ2-7; D may be TRBD1 (6 bases). The length of the CDR3 is 13 residues. Germline V gene sequence: CDR1 MNHEY, CDR2 SMNVEV (reference sequence). V was clipped by 5 bases and J by 3 bases, with 11 bases between them. CDR3 nucleotides: TGTGCCAGCAGTAGGACAGCCCACTACGAGCAGTACTTC. Its protein product is CASSRTAHYEQYF.

This chain joins TRBV30 and TRBJ1-2, with a possible D match to TRBD1 (5 bases). The ends were cut back, 5 bases at V and 6 bases at J, with 19 bases in the middle. CDR1 GTSNPN and CDR2 SVGIG come from the germline V gene (reference sequence). The CDR3 loop spans 14 amino acids. The CDR3 protein is CAWRPKGTGDGYTF. The CDR3 DNA reads TGTGCCTGGCGACCCAAGGGTACGGGGGATGGCTACACCTTC.

The V call is TRBV7-9, the J call TRBJ2-5, with D possibly TRBD2 on 5 matching bases. CDR1 is SEHNR, CDR2 FQNEAQ, per germline (reference sequence). Trimming cost V 4 bases and J 7 bases, with 19 bases left between them. This CDR3 is built from 15 residues. CDR3 DNA sequence: TGTGCCAGCAGCTCAAGACTCGGGGTAGATGGGACCCAGTACTTC. Amino acids: CASSSRLGVDGTQYF.

CDR3 sequence reads: CASSIAGPLGEQYF. CDR3 DNA: TGTGCCAGTAGTATCGCTGGGCCACTCGGCGAGCAGTACTTC. V is TRBV19 and J is TRBJ2-7; D is ambiguous. Trimming stripped 3 bases from V and 6 bases from J, with 15 bases between. The germline V gene encodes CDR1 LNHDA and CDR2 SQIVND (reference sequence). The CDR3 is 14 amino acids.

The chain couples TRBV18 to TRBJ1-2; TRBD1 aligns across 8 bases. Germline loops: CDR1 KGHSH, CDR2 LQKENI. With V trimmed by 3 bases and J by 3 bases, 6 bases remained unmatched. The CDR3 is made up of 15 amino acids. CDR3 amino acids: CASSPRQGMDYGYTF. The CDR3 region has the DNA TGTGCCAGCTCACCCCGACAGGGGATGGACTATGGCTACACCTTC.

The gene calls are TRBV7-2 and TRBJ1-3, with 10 bases that match TRBD1. CDR1 and CDR2 (germline): SGHTA, FQGNSA. The CDR3 extends over 18 amino acids. V lost 3 bases, J lost 2 bases, and 10 bases stayed unmatched. CDR3 protein: CASSFLLAGTGAGNTIYF. As DNA, the CDR3 is TGTGCCAGCAGCTTCCTACTAGCGGGGACAGGGGCTGGAAACACCATATATTTT.

V is TRBV2 and J is TRBJ2-3, with D perhaps TRBD1 or TRBD2 (6 bases each). This CDR3 contains 18 residues. The V gene lost 6 bases and the J gene lost 0 bases, with 22 bases spanning the gap. Germline loops: CDR1 SNHLY, CDR2 FYNNEI. CDR3: CASRGAVTGRISTDTQYF. The CDR3 bases are TGTGCCAGCAGGGGGGCGGTTACCGGGAGAATAAGCACAGATACGCAGTATTTT.

This clone was recorded once. The chain recombines TRBV27 with TRBJ2-1; 7 bases align to TRBD1. V gave up 8 bases and J gave up 3 bases; unmatched junction bases: 4. Germline V gene sequence: CDR1 MNHEY, CDR2 SMNVEV (reference sequence). The CDR3 runs 13 residues. The CDR3 DNA reads TGTGCCAGCGTAGGGGACAGCTACAATGAGCAGTTCTTC. This encodes CASVGDSYNEQFF.